Presented here are 2 T cell receptor beta chains from one specimen sequenced in a study of cytomegalovirus exposure and HLA in healthy donors. It was with 60 Vbeta and 13 Jbeta primers that the PCR ran. TCRdb's copy holds only in-frame clones and misses some; the assay was immunoSEQ multiplex PCR. This table has a few hundred thousand clones, about 80% appearing once. The sequenced sample consisted of PBMCs. These receptors all come from a woman in her forties or fifties in good health and CMV-seropositive.

The V gene is TRBV7-6, the J gene TRBJ1-1; 12 positions agree with TRBD1. Germline V gives CDR1 SGHVS, CDR2 FNYEAQ. CDR3 length: 19 residues. With 0 bases clipped from V and 0 bases from J, the junction kept 8 bases outside the gene matches. The CDR3 loop reads CASSLAGMGQGAMNTEAFF. For the CDR3, the DNA is TGTGCCAGCAGCTTAGCGGGGATGGGACAGGGGGCCATGAACACTGAAGCTTTCTTT.

This clone was seen a single time. CDR3 nucleotides: TGCGCCAGCAGCTTGGTCCCGCTAGGTGAGACCCAGTACTTC. As protein: CASSLVPLGETQYF. The rearrangement links TRBV5-1 to TRBJ2-5; D not resolved. The CDR3 contains 14 residues. The V gene lost 0 bases and the J gene lost 5 bases, with 11 bases spanning the gap. CDR1 and CDR2 (germline): SGHRS, YFSETQ.